This TCR beta chain originates from a study of CD8 T cells in ankylosing spondylitis. This clonotype was counted between two and nine times. Its target is unknown. Germline loops: CDR1 LNHNV, CDR2 YYDKDF (reference sequence). CDR3 size: 17 residues. V shed 0 bases, J shed 3 bases, and the junction held 6 bases outside the gene matches. TCRdb reprocessed the 5' RACE reads with MiXCR, giving one entry per CDR3 protein. The sample shows approximately 520,000 distinct CDR3 sequences, roughly 5.2% of them seen only once. Study-wide findings and caveats: Within ankylosing spondylitis blood, a TCR beta motif made up of under 10 highly homologous variants appeared to be characteristic.

The sequence derives from a male donor with ankylosing spondylitis. The chain has TRBV15 and TRBJ2-5; 11 bases match TRBD2. The sample was blood, either unsorted or a sorted T cell fraction (not recorded which). Written as DNA, the CDR3 is TGTGCCACCAGCAGAGATCCCTTACTAGCGGGAGAAGAGACCCAGTACTTC. Protein sequence: CATSRDPLLAGEETQYF.